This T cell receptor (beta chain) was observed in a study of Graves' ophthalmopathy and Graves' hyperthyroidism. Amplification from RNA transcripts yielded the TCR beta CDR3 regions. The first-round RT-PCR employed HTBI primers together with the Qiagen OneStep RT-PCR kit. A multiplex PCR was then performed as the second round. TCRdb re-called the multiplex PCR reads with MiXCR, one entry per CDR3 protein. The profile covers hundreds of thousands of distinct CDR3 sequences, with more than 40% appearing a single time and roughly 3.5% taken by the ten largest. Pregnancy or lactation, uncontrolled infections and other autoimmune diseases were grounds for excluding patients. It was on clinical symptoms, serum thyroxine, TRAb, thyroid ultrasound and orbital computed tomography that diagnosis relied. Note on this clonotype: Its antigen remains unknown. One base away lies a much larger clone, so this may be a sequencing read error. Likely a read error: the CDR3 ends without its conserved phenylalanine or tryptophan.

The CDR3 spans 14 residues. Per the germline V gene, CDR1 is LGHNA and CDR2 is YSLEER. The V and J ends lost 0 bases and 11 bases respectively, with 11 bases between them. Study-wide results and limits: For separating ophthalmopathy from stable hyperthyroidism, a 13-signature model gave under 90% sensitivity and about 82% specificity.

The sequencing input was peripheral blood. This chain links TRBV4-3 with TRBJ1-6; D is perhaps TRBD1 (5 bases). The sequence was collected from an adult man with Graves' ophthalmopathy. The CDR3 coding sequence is TGCGCCAGCAGCCAAGACAGGGATGTTCCACCCCTCCACTAT. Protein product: CASSQDRDVPPLHY.